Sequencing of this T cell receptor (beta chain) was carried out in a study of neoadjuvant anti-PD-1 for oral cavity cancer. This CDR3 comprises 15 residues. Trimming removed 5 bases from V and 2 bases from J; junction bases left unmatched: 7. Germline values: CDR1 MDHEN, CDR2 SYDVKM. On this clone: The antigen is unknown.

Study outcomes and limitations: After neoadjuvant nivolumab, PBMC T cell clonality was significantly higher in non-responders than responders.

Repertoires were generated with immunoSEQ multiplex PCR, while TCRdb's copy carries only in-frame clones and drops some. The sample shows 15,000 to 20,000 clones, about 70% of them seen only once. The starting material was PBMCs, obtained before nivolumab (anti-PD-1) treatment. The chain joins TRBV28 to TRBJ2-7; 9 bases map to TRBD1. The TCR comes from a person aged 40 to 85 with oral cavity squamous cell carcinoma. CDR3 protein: CASSIGGQGAYEQYF. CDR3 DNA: TGTGCCAGCAGTATAGGGGGACAGGGCGCCTACGAGCAGTACTTC.